These 24 T cell receptor beta chains were all obtained from the same sample, sequenced in a study of PD-1 blockade in classical Hodgkin lymphoma. Produced via immunoSEQ multiplex PCR; TCRdb's table is partial and in-frame only. The profile shows thousands of clones, 80% to 85% of them singletons. As for time point: cycle 4 day 1 (C4D1), after less than 7 weeks of nivolumab. Each patient experienced a relapse that followed autologous stem cell transplantation, and brentuximab vedotin exposure varied. The sequenced sample was peripheral blood mononuclear cells (PBMCs), obtained before the fourth cycle of nivolumab. The receptors originated from a human donor with classical Hodgkin lymphoma.

J is TRBJ2-2 and V is TRBV25-1; 9 bases map to TRBD1. Germline trimming cut 5 bases from V and 0 bases from J; bases unmatched to any gene: 1. The CDR3 loop spans 15 amino acids. In germline, CDR1 is MGHDK, CDR2 SYGVNS. The CDR3 sequence: CASSRTGANTGELFF. The CDR3 DNA reads as TGTGCCAGCAGTAGGACAGGGGCGAACACCGGGGAGCTGTTTTTT. The full variable domain, completed using reference TRBV25-1 and TRBJ2-2, is EADIYQTPRYLVIGTGKKITLECSQTMGHDKMYWYQQDPGMELHLIHYSYGVNSTEKGDLSSESTVSRIRTEHFPLTLESARPSHTSQYLCASSRTGANTGELFFGEGSRLTVL.

The V call is TRBV2, the J call TRBJ1-5, with D unclear. The CDR3 runs to 14 residues. Trimming removed 1 base at V and 4 bases at J, with 8 bases between. Germline V lookup: CDR1 SNHLY, CDR2 FYNNEI. As DNA, the CDR3 is TGTGCCAGCAGTGAAGGTCTGGGAAATCAGCCCCAGCATTTT. Amino acid sequence: CASSEGLGNQPQHF.

The chain links TRBV18 to TRBJ2-5; D is possibly TRBD1 (6 bases). Between the trimmed V and J ends, which lost 7 bases and 5 bases, there was a span of 14 bases. This CDR3 has 13 amino acids. The germline V gene encodes CDR1 KGHSH and CDR2 LQKENI. CDR3 loop: CASLAYQGETQYF. The CDR3 bases are TGTGCCAGCTTAGCCTATCAGGGGGAGACCCAGTACTTC.

V is TRBV9 and J is TRBJ2-5; D unresolved. Trimming left V 1 base short and J 12 bases short, with 19 bases between. The CDR3 is made up of 14 amino acids. Germline V lookup: CDR1 SGDLS, CDR2 YYNGEE. CDR3 sequence reads: CASSVRDQLSGEYF. The CDR3 DNA is TGTGCCAGCAGCGTAAGGGATCAGTTGTCTGGGGAGTACTTC.

The rearrangement uses TRBV9 and TRBJ2-3; D gene unclear. Trimming shortened V by 0 bases and J by 5 bases, and 10 bases separated the two germline ends. Looked up from germline, CDR1 is SGDLS and CDR2 is YYNGEE. The CDR3 extends over 14 amino acids. This CDR3 reads CASSVAPRRDTQYF. The CDR3 DNA sequence: TGTGCCAGCAGCGTAGCTCCCCGCAGAGATACGCAGTATTTT.

The rearrangement links TRBV4-3 to TRBJ1-2, with 10 bases matching TRBD1. Germline lookup yields CDR1 LGHNA and CDR2 YSLEER. The ends lost 4 bases at V and 2 bases at J; junction bases unmatched: 10. CDR3 length: 17 amino acids. DNA of the CDR3: TGCGCCAGCAGCCGGAGCGGGACAGGGGCCATAAACTATGGCTACACCTTC. This sequence encodes CASSRSGTGAINYGYTF.

This clone turned up a few times. The chain is built from TRBV5-1 and TRBJ1-5; D possibly corresponds to TRBD1 (5 bases). With 4 bases removed from V and 3 bases from J, the gap between germline ends came to 8 bases. Germline V CDR1 and CDR2: SGHRS, YFSETQ. This CDR3 comprises 13 residues. The CDR3 DNA reads as TGCGCCAGCAGCGAAGGGGTCAATCAGCCCCAGCATTTT. It translates to CASSEGVNQPQHF.

This chain connects TRBV2 to TRBJ1-4, with 10 bases that match TRBD1. Germline CDR1 and CDR2: SNHLY and FYNNEI. The V segment lost 5 bases and the J segment 8 bases; nucleotides outside the gene matches: 8. The CDR3 consists of 15 residues. The CDR3 DNA reads TGTGCCAGCAGTCGACAGGGGGCCGGGGTGGAAAAACTGTTTTTT. Amino acid sequence: CASSRQGAGVEKLFF.

The genes are TRBV28 and TRBJ2-2; 7 bases line up with TRBD1. CDR1 and CDR2 from the germline V gene are MDHEN and SYDVKM. Trimming removed 6 bases from V and 0 bases from J; junction bases left unmatched: 13. This CDR3 has 18 residues. The CDR3 nucleotides read TGTGCCAGCAGCCGTTACAGGGGCCGCAGTCCGAACACCGGGGAGCTGTTTTTT. This encodes CASSRYRGRSPNTGELFF.

The chain is built from TRBV2 and TRBJ1-1; D is undetermined. This CDR3 is built from 15 residues. Trimming removed 8 bases from V and 2 bases from J, with 18 bases in between. Per germline, CDR1 SNHLY and CDR2 FYNNEI. The CDR3, as DNA: TGTGCCAGCCTACTTGAGGTCGGGCCAAACACTGAAGCTTTCTTT. This sequence encodes CASLLEVGPNTEAFF.

This sequence joins TRBV9 and TRBJ2-3; 8 positions match TRBD2. The ends lost 4 bases at V and 2 bases at J; junction bases unmatched: 6. The CDR3 length is 15 residues. The germline CDR1 and CDR2 sequences are SGDLS and YYNGEE. CDR3 coding DNA: TGTGCCAGCAGCTTCGGGACTAGTATCACAGATACGCAGTATTTT. As protein: CASSFGTSITDTQYF.

The rearrangement links TRBV5-4 to TRBJ2-5; 7 bases agree with TRBD1. Near its end, the DNA agrees better with TRBJ2-7, so the J call may be wrong. The germline V gene has CDR1 SGHNT and CDR2 YYREEE (reference sequence). The CDR3 spans 14 residues. This CDR3 reads CASSLDRGPYEQYF. The DNA of the CDR3 is TGTGCCAGCAGCTTGGACAGGGGCCCCTACGAGCAGTACTTC.

In this sample, this clone turned up once. J is TRBJ1-1 and V is TRBV19, with 8 bases that match TRBD1. Per the germline V gene, CDR1 is LNHDA and CDR2 is SQIVND (reference sequence). The CDR3 sequence is 15 residues long. After removal of 6 bases from V and 1 base from J, the junction contained 7 bases not matched to a gene. The CDR3 DNA is TGTGCCAGTAGGGGACAGGTTCCCTGGAACACTGAAGCTTTCTTT. This encodes CASRGQVPWNTEAFF.

Regarding this clone: This CDR3 is also generated by other DNA sequences in the sample. V gene TRBV19 combines with J gene TRBJ2-1; 11 bases fit TRBD2. The CDR3 totals 13 residues. Germline V CDR1 and CDR2: LNHDA, SQIVND (reference sequence). V shed 3 bases and J 10 bases; nucleotides not matched to a gene: 2. The CDR3 loop is CASSIRTSGEQFF. As DNA, the CDR3 is TGTGCCAGTAGTATCCGGACTAGCGGGGAGCAGTTCTTC. The full variable domain, in which reference TRBV19 and TRBJ2-1 provide the parts outside the CDR3, is DGGITQSPKYLFRKEGQNVTLSCEQNLNHDAMYWYRQDPGQGLRLIYYSQIVNDFQKGDIAEGYSVSREKKESFPLTVTSAQKNPTAFYLCASSIRTSGEQFFGPGTRLTVL.

The chain is built from TRBV6-1 and TRBJ1-6; TRBD1 aligns across 8 bases. Germline trimming cut 5 bases from V and 6 bases from J; bases unmatched to any gene: 6. The germline V gene encodes CDR1 MNHNS and CDR2 SASEGT. This CDR3 comprises 15 residues. DNA of the CDR3: TGTGCCAGCAGTACCCGGACAGGGTTTAATTCACCCCTCCACTTT. Its translation: CASSTRTGFNSPLHF.

In this sample, this clone turned up a few times. This chain's CDR3 is CASSRQVPSTDTQYF. The CDR3 DNA is TGTGCCAGCAGCCGACAGGTGCCTAGCACAGATACGCAGTATTTT. This rearrangement joins TRBV11-2 to TRBJ2-3, with D possibly TRBD1 on 6 matching bases. The CDR3 covers 15 residues. Per the germline V gene, CDR1 is SGHAT and CDR2 is FQNNGV. V shed 5 bases and J shed 0 bases, with 12 bases lying between them.

V is TRBV2 and J is TRBJ2-3; D is unresolved. Germline CDR1 reads SNHLY; CDR2 reads FYNNEI. The CDR3 sequence is 12 residues long. V gave up 10 bases and J gave up 2 bases, with 10 bases separating them. CDR3 amino acids: CANRRITDTQYF. Here the CDR3 DNA reads TGTGCCAACCGACGGATCACAGATACGCAGTATTTT. The entire variable domain, with the rest obtained from reference TRBV2 and TRBJ2-3, is as follows: EPEVTQTPSHQVTQMGQEVILRCVPISNHLYFYWYRQILGQKVEFLVSFYNNEISEKSEIFDDQFSVERPDGSNFTLKIRSTKLEDSAMYFCANRRITDTQYFGPGTRLTVL.

CDR3: CASSLDGLQGWGFEAFF. CDR3 DNA: TGCGCCAGCAGCTTGGACGGGCTACAGGGATGGGGGTTTGAAGCTTTCTTT. The rearrangement joins TRBV5-1 to TRBJ1-1, with D maybe TRBD1 (6 bases). Between the trimmed V and J ends, which lost 0 bases and 7 bases, there was a span of 22 bases. CDR1 SGHRS and CDR2 YFSETQ come from the germline V gene. This CDR3 is 17 amino acids long.

V and J are TRBV19 and TRBJ1-4, with 12 bases identical to TRBD1. The CDR3 is 16 residues long. Per the germline V gene, CDR1 is LNHDA and CDR2 is SQIVND (reference sequence). V shed 4 bases and J 7 bases; nucleotides not matched to a gene: 7. CDR3 sequence: CASSKGTGGHGEKLFF. CDR3 nucleotides: TGTGCCAGTAGTAAAGGGACAGGGGGCCACGGTGAAAAACTGTTTTTT. The whole variable domain, filled in from reference TRBV19 and TRBJ1-4, reads DGGITQSPKYLFRKEGQNVTLSCEQNLNHDAMYWYRQDPGQGLRLIYYSQIVNDFQKGDIAEGYSVSREKKESFPLTVTSAQKNPTAFYLCASSKGTGGHGEKLFFGSGTQLSVL.

J is TRBJ1-3 and V is TRBV15; no definite D call. Looked up from germline, CDR1 is LNHNV and CDR2 is YYDKDF (reference sequence). Trimming stripped 2 bases from V and 0 bases from J, with 8 bases between. The CDR3 length is 15 residues. CDR3: CATSRSVGSGNTIYF. Written as DNA, the CDR3 is TGTGCCACCAGCAGATCGGTAGGCTCTGGAAACACCATATATTTT.

The chain has TRBV5-1 and TRBJ1-1; no clear D. The CDR3 consists of 14 residues. The germline CDR1 and CDR2 sequences are SGHRS and YFSETQ. V lost 0 bases, J lost 2 bases, and 8 bases lay in between. CDR3 region: CASSLGSLNTEAFF. Here the CDR3 DNA reads TGCGCCAGCAGCTTGGGGTCTTTAAACACTGAAGCTTTCTTT.

J is TRBJ1-5 and V is TRBV10-3; no clear D. Trimming cost V 6 bases and J 9 bases, with 15 bases left between them. The CDR3 loop spans 13 amino acids. The germline gives CDR1 ENHRY, CDR2 SYGVKD. The CDR3: CAIRRSLERPQHF. DNA for the CDR3: TGTGCCATCAGACGAAGCTTGGAGAGGCCCCAGCATTTT.

This chain joins TRBV5-5 and TRBJ2-7; D ambiguous. Germline V gives CDR1 SGHKS, CDR2 YYEKEE (reference sequence). With 5 bases removed from V and 0 bases from J, the gap between germline ends came to 15 bases. The CDR3 length is 15 residues. CDR3 nucleotides: TGTGCCAGCAGTGAACTCAGGCAGGACTCCTACGAGCAGTACTTC. Amino acid sequence: CASSELRQDSYEQYF.

The rearrangement joins TRBV4-3 to TRBJ2-7, with no clear D. The CDR3 spans 12 residues. With 6 bases removed from V and 4 bases from J, the gap between germline ends came to 10 bases. Per the germline V gene, CDR1 is LGHNA and CDR2 is YSLEER. CDR3 in amino acids: CASRRRLYEQYF. CDR3 sequence (DNA): TGCGCCAGCAGGCGTCGACTTTACGAGCAGTACTTC.